This T cell receptor beta chain was identified during a study of shared clonotypes between healthy human individuals. Whole-study findings and limits: Donors were few, which limited the genetic and exposure-history diversity represented. Several donors held about 5.1% of naive CD4 clonotypes in common.

In its sample, this clone was seen a few times. Its antigen is not identified. The authors ran the assay at deep level. Sorted-subset replicate PCRs used around 200 ng DNA, some 30,000 T cell genomes. The assay was immunoSEQ multiplex PCR, and TCRdb's table has in-frame clones only and misses some. This table has about 710,000 clones, over 55% appearing once. The CDR3 length is 15 residues. Looked up from germline, CDR1 is SGHRS and CDR2 is YFSETQ. V shed 0 bases, J shed 7 bases, and the junction held 5 bases outside the gene matches. The material sequenced was memory CD4+ T cells sorted from blood. Subset specified: CD45RA-negative fraction. This clonotype was sampled from a young woman in good health. This sequence joins TRBV5-1 and TRBJ1-2; 11 bases fit TRBD1. The CDR3 DNA sequence: TGCGCCAGCAGCTTGGAAGGGGACAGGGGGTCTGGCTACACCTTC. The encoded protein is CASSLEGDRGSGYTF.